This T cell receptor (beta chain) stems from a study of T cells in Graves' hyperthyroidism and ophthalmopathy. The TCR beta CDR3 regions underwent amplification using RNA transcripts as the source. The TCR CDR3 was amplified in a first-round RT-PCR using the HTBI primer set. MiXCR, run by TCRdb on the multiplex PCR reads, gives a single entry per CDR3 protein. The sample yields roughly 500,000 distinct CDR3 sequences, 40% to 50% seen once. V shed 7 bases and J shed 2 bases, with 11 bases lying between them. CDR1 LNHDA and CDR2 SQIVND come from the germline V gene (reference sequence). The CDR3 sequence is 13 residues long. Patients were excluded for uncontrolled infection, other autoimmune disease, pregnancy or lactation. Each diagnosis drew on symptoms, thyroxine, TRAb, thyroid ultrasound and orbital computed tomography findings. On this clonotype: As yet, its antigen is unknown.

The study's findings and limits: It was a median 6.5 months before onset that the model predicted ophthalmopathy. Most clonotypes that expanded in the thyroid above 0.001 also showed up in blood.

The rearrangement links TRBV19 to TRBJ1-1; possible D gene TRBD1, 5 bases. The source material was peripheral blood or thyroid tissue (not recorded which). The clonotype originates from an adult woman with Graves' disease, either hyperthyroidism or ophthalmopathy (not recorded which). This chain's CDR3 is CASTETDNTEAFF. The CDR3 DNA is TGTGCCAGTACCGAGACAGACAACACTGAAGCTTTCTTT.